Shown below are 20 T cell receptor beta chains from a single sample sequenced in a study of shared clonotypes between healthy human individuals. Using immunoSEQ multiplex PCR, the repertoire was profiled, and TCRdb retains in-frame clones only, with some absent. The sample lists about 2.3 million clones; just under 95% were seen once. Sequencing was carried out using naive CD4+ T cells from PBMCs. Subset specified: CD45RA+ positively selected. The receptor source for this set is a young man in good health. Some clones in this sample may be carry-over from other donors' samples.

This clone has only one observation. V gene TRBV4-3 combines with J gene TRBJ2-3, with D tentatively TRBD1 (5 bases). The ends were cut back, 4 bases at V and 0 bases at J, with 8 bases in the middle. The germline V gene has CDR1 LGHNA and CDR2 YSLEER. This CDR3 is built from 14 residues. CDR3 in amino acids: CASSLRVSTDTQYF. The CDR3 nucleotides are TGCGCCAGCAGCCTCAGGGTGAGCACAGATACGCAGTATTTT.

The chain has TRBV5-1 and TRBJ1-1; D is undetermined. The CDR3 totals 15 residues. CDR1 and CDR2 (germline): SGHRS, YFSETQ. Trimming took off 3 bases at V and 0 bases at J, with 12 bases between the two ends. This chain's CDR3 is CASSSGLIMNTEAFF. The CDR3 nucleotides are TGCGCCAGCAGCTCCGGACTTATAATGAACACTGAAGCTTTCTTT.

This clone was counted a single time. J is TRBJ2-6 and V is TRBV30; D is uncertain. This CDR3 comprises 12 residues. Trimming cost V 4 bases and J 5 bases, with 6 bases left between them. Per germline, CDR1 GTSNPN and CDR2 SVGIG (reference sequence). The CDR3: CAWTARANVLTF. In nucleotides, the CDR3 is TGTGCCTGGACCGCTCGGGCCAACGTCCTGACTTTC.

On this clone itself: This sample includes further DNA sequences coding for the same CDR3. The chain combines TRBV7-9 with TRBJ1-3; 7 positions agree with TRBD1. The length of the CDR3 is 14 residues. CDR1 SEHNR and CDR2 FQNEAQ come from the germline V gene (reference sequence). The ends lost 5 bases at V and 2 bases at J; junction bases unmatched: 3. This CDR3 reads CASSPDRAGNTIYF. In DNA, the CDR3 is TGTGCCAGCAGCCCAGACAGGGCTGGAAACACCATATATTTT.

The V call is TRBV11-2, the J call TRBJ2-1; TRBD2 aligns across 7 bases. CDR1 and CDR2 (germline): SGHAT, FQNNGV. The CDR3 covers 16 residues. Trimming cost V 5 bases and J 1 base; bases outside gene matches: 8. The CDR3 loop is CASSAWTSRSYNEQFF. The CDR3 nucleotides read TGTGCCAGCAGCGCTTGGACTAGTAGGTCCTACAATGAGCAGTTCTTC. The whole variable domain, remainder taken from reference TRBV11-2 and TRBJ2-1, is EAGVAQSPRYKIIEKRQSVAFWCNPISGHATLYWYQQILGQGPKLLIQFQNNGVVDDSQLPKDRFSAERLKGVDSTLKIQPAKLEDSAVYLCASSAWTSRSYNEQFFGPGTRLTVL.

V usage is TRBV5-1 and J usage is TRBJ2-5; 8 positions agree with TRBD2. Germline V lookup: CDR1 SGHRS, CDR2 YFSETQ. This CDR3 region has 14 residues. V was pared by 0 bases and J by 7 bases, with 5 bases of the junction left unmatched. The CDR3 sequence: CASSLEQAGGTQYF. CDR3 DNA: TGCGCCAGCAGCTTGGAACAGGCGGGGGGGACCCAGTACTTC.

The J gene is TRBJ2-7, the V gene TRBV4-3; 16 bases are a match to TRBD2. The junction had 12 bases not matched to a gene; V was cut back by 0 bases and J by 4 bases. CDR1 LGHNA and CDR2 YSLEER come from the germline V gene. The CDR3 is 20 amino acids. As DNA, the CDR3 is TGCGCCAGCAGCCAAGATACCTCGGGACTAGCGGGAGGGCCTGAATACGAGCAGTACTTC. It encodes CASSQDTSGLAGGPEYEQYF.

The chain joins TRBV7-9 to TRBJ1-5; weak D call: TRBD1 (5 bases). This CDR3 is 14 amino acids long. The V end lost 4 bases, the J end lost 5 bases, and 12 bases lay between the germline ends. In germline, CDR1 is SEHNR, CDR2 FQNEAQ (reference sequence). The CDR3 region has the DNA TGTGCCAGCAGCTCCCAGGGAATGTATCAGCCCCAGCATTTT. The encoded protein is CASSSQGMYQPQHF.

The V and J genes are TRBV7-8 and TRBJ1-2; TRBD1 agrees at 8 bases. This CDR3 is 14 amino acids long. Unmatched junction bases numbered 6, after V lost 5 bases and J lost 4 bases. Germline V lookup: CDR1 SGHVS, CDR2 FQNEAQ. The CDR3 region has the DNA TGTGCCAGCAGCCCGGACGGACAGGGCTATGGCTACACCTTC. Protein sequence: CASSPDGQGYGYTF.

The chain joins TRBV19 to TRBJ2-7; D is unclear. V shed 4 bases and J shed 1 base, with 14 bases lying between them. There are 15 residues in the CDR3. The germline CDR1 and CDR2 sequences are LNHDA and SQIVND (reference sequence). CDR3 in DNA: TGTGCCAGTAGTAGGTCCGCCGCCGGTTCCTACGAGCAGTACTTC. Residues: CASSRSAAGSYEQYF.

The chain carries TRBV30 and TRBJ1-3, with 8 bases matching TRBD1. CDR3 length: 13 residues. J was trimmed by 4 bases and V by 1 base; bases with no gene match: 0. From germline, CDR1 is GTSNPN and CDR2 SVGIG (reference sequence). The chain's CDR3 is CAWSGQGGNTIYF. The CDR3 DNA is TGTGCCTGGAGTGGACAGGGGGGAAACACCATATATTTT.

Regarding this clone: At the DNA level, this CDR3 is encoded by other sequences in the same sample as well. The chain employs TRBV2 and TRBJ2-5; no clear D gene. Germline CDR1 reads SNHLY; CDR2 reads FYNNEI. V was clipped by 5 bases and J by 5 bases, with 6 bases between them. CDR3 length: 11 amino acids. The CDR3 nucleotides are TGTGCCAGCAGTCTGGAGGAGACCCAGTACTTC. Amino acids: CASSLEETQYF. Full variable domain (outside the CDR3, taken from reference TRBV2 and TRBJ2-5): EPEVTQTPSHQVTQMGQEVILRCVPISNHLYFYWYRQILGQKVEFLVSFYNNEISEKSEIFDDQFSVERPDGSNFTLKIRSTKLEDSAMYFCASSLEETQYFGPGTRLLVL.

The genes are TRBV15 and TRBJ2-1; D call uncertain. CDR1 and CDR2 (germline): LNHNV, YYDKDF (reference sequence). The CDR3 length is 14 residues. V was shortened by 9 bases and J by 8 bases, with 20 bases between the two germline ends. In nucleotides, the CDR3 is TGTGCCACGTGGAAGGGCTCCACCCCGGATGAGCAGTTCTTC. This sequence encodes CATWKGSTPDEQFF.

This clone was picked up one time. This chain connects TRBV7-9 to TRBJ2-2; D tentatively fits TRBD1 or TRBD2 (5 bases each). The CDR3 extends over 15 amino acids. V lost 4 bases and J 7 bases, leaving 16 bases between the germline ends. CDR1 and CDR2 (germline): SEHNR, FQNEAQ (reference sequence). CDR3 amino acids: CASSWGRGDGGELFF. CDR3 bases: TGTGCCAGCAGCTGGGGTAGGGGAGACGGCGGGGAGCTGTTTTTT.

This rearrangement joins TRBV18 to TRBJ1-1; D is unresolved. This CDR3 has 13 residues. From germline, CDR1 is KGHSH and CDR2 LQKENI. Deletions cut 0 bases from V and 10 bases from J, with 12 bases between. The CDR3 DNA is TGTGCCAGCTCACCACCGGGCTGGTCCGGAGCTTTCTTT. Protein product: CASSPPGWSGAFF.

The chain joins TRBV28 to TRBJ1-2, with D unresolved. This CDR3 is built from 14 residues. V shed 3 bases and J shed 2 bases, with 10 bases lying between them. The germline gives CDR1 MDHEN, CDR2 SYDVKM. Written as DNA, the CDR3 is TGTGCCAGCAGTTTGCGGACCGTCAACTATGGCTACACCTTC. Residues: CASSLRTVNYGYTF.

This chain connects TRBV6-4 to TRBJ1-2; D may be TRBD1 (5 bases). Germline-derived CDR1 and CDR2 are MRHNA and SNTAGT. This CDR3 is 15 amino acids long. Trimming stripped 4 bases from V and 5 bases from J, with 17 bases between. CDR3 DNA: TGTGCCAGCAGTGCCTTCGGGAGGCAGGGATATGGCTACACCTTC. It encodes CASSAFGRQGYGYTF.

This chain uses TRBV6-1 with TRBJ2-5; D remains unclear. The CDR3 runs 15 residues. V lost 8 bases, J lost 1 base, and 17 bases lay in between. CDR1 and CDR2 (germline): MNHNS, SASEGT. The CDR3 DNA follows: TGTGCCAGCCTCCCGGAGACCCTGGGCCAAGAGACCCAGTACTTC. As protein: CASLPETLGQETQYF.

The chain is built from TRBV11-3 and TRBJ2-1, with D unresolved. Germline V lookup: CDR1 SGHNT, CDR2 YENEEA. V lost 3 bases and J 8 bases, leaving 8 bases between the germline ends. The CDR3 runs 12 residues. The chain's CDR3 is CASSFHLDEQFF. CDR3 in DNA: TGTGCCAGCAGCTTCCACTTGGATGAGCAGTTCTTC.

V and J are TRBV29-1 and TRBJ2-7; 11 nucleotides match TRBD1. CDR1 is SQVTM and CDR2 is ANQGSEA in the germline V gene. The ends lost 6 bases at V and 5 bases at J; junction bases unmatched: 6. This CDR3 is built from 13 residues. In DNA form, the CDR3 reads TGCAGCGTCGAGGGACAGGGGGTCGACGAGCAGTACTTC. Translation: CSVEGQGVDEQYF.